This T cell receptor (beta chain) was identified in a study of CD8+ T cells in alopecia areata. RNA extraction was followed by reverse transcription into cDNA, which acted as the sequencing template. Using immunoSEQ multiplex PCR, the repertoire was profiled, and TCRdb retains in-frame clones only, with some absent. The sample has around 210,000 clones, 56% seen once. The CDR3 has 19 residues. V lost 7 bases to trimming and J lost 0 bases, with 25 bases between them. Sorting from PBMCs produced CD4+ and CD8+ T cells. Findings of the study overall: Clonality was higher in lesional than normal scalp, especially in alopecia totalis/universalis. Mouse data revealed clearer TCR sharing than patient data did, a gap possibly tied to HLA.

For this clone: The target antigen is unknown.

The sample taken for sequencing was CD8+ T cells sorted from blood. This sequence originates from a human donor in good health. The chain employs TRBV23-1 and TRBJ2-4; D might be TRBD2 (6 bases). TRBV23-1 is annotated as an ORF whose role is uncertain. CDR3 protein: CASKHRAFKTGVAKNIQYF. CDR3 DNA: TGCGCCAGCAAACATCGGGCGTTCAAGACGGGGGTAGCCAAAAACATTCAGTACTTC.